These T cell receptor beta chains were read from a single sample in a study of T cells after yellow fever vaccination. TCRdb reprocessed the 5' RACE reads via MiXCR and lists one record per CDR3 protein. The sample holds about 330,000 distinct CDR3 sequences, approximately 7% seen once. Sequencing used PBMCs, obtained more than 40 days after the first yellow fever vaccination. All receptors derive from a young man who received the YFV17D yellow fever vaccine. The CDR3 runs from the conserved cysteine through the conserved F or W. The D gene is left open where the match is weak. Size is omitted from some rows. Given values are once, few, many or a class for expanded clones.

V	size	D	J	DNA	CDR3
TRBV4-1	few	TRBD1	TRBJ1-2	TGCGCCAGCAGCCAACCTATAGACAGGGCGGGCTATGGCTACACCTTC	CASSQPIDRAGYGYTF
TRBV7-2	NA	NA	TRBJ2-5	TGTGCCAGCAGCTTAAGACCACCCGGGGGTGGGGAGACCCAGTACTTC	CASSLRPPGGGETQYF
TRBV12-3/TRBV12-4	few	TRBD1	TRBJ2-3	TGTGCCAGCAGTTACCAGCTAGGACAGGGGAGTCGCACAGATACGCAGTATTTT	CASSYQLGQGSRTDTQYF
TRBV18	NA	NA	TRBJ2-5	TGTGCCAGCTCAGCAGCAGTGGAGACCCAGTACTTC	CASSAAVETQYF
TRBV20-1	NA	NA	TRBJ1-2	TGCAGTGCTGTACAGGGTGAATTGTTGGGCTACACCTTC	CSAVQGELLGYTF
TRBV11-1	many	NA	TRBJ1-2	TGTGCCAGCAGGGATACGTCAGCGTTTGGCTACACCTTC	CASRDTSAFGYTF
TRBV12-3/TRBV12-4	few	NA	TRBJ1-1	TGTGCCAGCAGCCAGGGGACCCACACTGAAGCTTTCTTT	CASSQGTHTEAFF
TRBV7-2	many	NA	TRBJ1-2	TGTGCCAGCAGCCTAACCCCGGGTGCCGTCGGGGTGTCTGGCTACACCTTC	CASSLTPGAVGVSGYTF
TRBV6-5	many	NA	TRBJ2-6	NA	CASSSSGANVLTF
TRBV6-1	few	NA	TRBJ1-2	TGTGCCAGCAGTCTAAGTCCTAACTATGGCTACACCTTC	CASSLSPNYGYTF
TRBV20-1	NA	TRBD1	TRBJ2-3	TGCAGTGCTGGGATGGGACAGTCAGATACGCAGTATTTT	CSAGMGQSDTQYF
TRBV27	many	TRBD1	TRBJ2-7	TGTGCCAGCAGTCGCCTGACAGGGACCGAGCAGTACTTC	CASSRLTGTEQYF
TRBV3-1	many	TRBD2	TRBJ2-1	TGTGCCAGCAGCCAAGCGAACCTAGCGGGGGCGGATGAGCAGTTCTTC	CASSQANLAGADEQFF
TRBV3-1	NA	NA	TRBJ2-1	TGTGCCAGCAGCCAATCTGCTGGGGGTTCCTACAATGAGCAGTTCTTC	CASSQSAGGSYNEQFF
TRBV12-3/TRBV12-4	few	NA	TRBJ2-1	TGTGCCAGCAACCGGGGGCCCTCCTACAATGAGCAGTTCTTC	CASNRGPSYNEQFF
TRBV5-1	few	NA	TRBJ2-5	TGCGCCAGCAGCTTGGTCGGGGCCGCACTCCAAGAGACCCAGTACTTC	CASSLVGAALQETQYF
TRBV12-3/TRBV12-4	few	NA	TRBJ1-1	TGTGCCAGCAGTTTCACACCGGCAGGCGTGAACACTGAAGCTTTCTTT	CASSFTPAGVNTEAFF
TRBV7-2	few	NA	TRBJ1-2	TGTGCCAGCAGCTTAGTGGCGAATTCTAACTATGGCTACACCTTC	CASSLVANSNYGYTF
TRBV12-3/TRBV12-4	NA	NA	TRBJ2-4	TGTGCCAGCAGTTTTGGGAACAGGGCGGGTGACATTCAGTACTTC	CASSFGNRAGDIQYF
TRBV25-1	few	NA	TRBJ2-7	TGTGCCAGCAGTGAACGGAAGGACTACGAGCAGTACTTC	CASSERKDYEQYF
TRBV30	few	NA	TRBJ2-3	TGTGCCTGGAGCGCTAACATAGGGGATACGCAGTATTTT	CAWSANIGDTQYF
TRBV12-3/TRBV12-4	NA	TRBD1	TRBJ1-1	TGTGCCAGCAGTGGATCAGGGGGCGGTGAAGCTTTCTTT	CASSGSGGGEAFF
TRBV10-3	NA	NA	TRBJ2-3	TGTGCCGCCTACCATGAAGCGGCTACTAGCACAGATACGCAGTATTTT	CAAYHEAATSTDTQYF
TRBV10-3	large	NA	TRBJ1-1	TGTGCCATCAGTGAGTCACGGAGGTTCACTGAAGCTTTCTTT	CAISESRRFTEAFF
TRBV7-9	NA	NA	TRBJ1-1	TGTGCCAGCAGAACAGCCGGATCTGAAGCTTTCTTT	CASRTAGSEAFF
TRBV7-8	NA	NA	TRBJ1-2	TGTGCCAGCAGCCCCGGGCAGCCCGCGGGTGGCTACACCTTC	CASSPGQPAGGYTF
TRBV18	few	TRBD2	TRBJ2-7	TGTGCCAGCTCACCACGAGTAGCGGGGGGCCTCGGAGGCTACGAGCAGTACTTC	CASSPRVAGGLGGYEQYF
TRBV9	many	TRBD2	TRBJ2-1	TGTGCCAGCAGCCCGCGGGGGGGCACCCTGGGTGAAGAGCAGTTCTTC	CASSPRGGTLGEEQFF
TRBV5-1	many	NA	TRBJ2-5	TGCGCCAGCAGCTTGGATGCGGGCCTCCAAGAGACCCAGTACTTC	CASSLDAGLQETQYF
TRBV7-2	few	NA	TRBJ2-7	TGTGCCAGCAGCTCCAGGGCCGTCGTGGGGGAGCAGTACTTC	CASSSRAVVGEQYF
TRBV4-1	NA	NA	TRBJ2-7	TGCGCCAGCAGCCAAGATTCAGGGGAGCAGTACTTC	CASSQDSGEQYF
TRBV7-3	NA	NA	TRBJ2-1	TGTGCCAGCAGGGGGTTGGGTGGTGAGCAGTTCTTC	CASRGLGGEQFF
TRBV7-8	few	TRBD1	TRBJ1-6	TGTGCCAGCAGCTTACCACAGGGGGGGAGCTCCTATAATTCACCCCTCCACTTT	CASSLPQGGSSYNSPLHF
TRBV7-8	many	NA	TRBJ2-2	TGTGCCAGCAGCTTCTGGACCGTGAACACCGGGGAGCTGTTTTTT	CASSFWTVNTGELFF
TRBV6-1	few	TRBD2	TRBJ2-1	TGTGCCAGCAGTCGATCGGGCGGGGGGGCCAGGAATGAGCAGTTCTTC	CASSRSGGGARNEQFF
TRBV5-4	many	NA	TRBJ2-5	TGTGCCAGCAGCCTCTGGTTGGGGGAGACCCAGTACTTC	CASSLWLGETQYF
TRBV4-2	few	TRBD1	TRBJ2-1	TGTGCCAGCAGCACCCCCGGACAGGTCTCCTACAATGAGCAGTTCTTC	CASSTPGQVSYNEQFF
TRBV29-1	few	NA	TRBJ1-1	TGCAGCGTTGAAAGGCGATACGAGCCTGAAGCTTTCTTT	CSVERRYEPEAFF
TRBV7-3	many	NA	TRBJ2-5	TGTGCCAGCAGTCCCACGGGACTCCAAGAGACCCAGTACTTC	CASSPTGLQETQYF
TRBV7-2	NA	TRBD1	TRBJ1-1	TGTGCCAGCAGCCCATTAGCAGGGGGCTTGGGGGACACTGAAGCTTTCTTT	CASSPLAGGLGDTEAFF
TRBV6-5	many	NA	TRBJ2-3	TGTGCCAGCAGTTACGCAGGGCCTATCACAGATACGCAGTATTTT	CASSYAGPITDTQYF
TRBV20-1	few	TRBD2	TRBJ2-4	TGCAGTGCACCGACTAGCGGGGGGGCCTTCAACATTCAGTACTTC	CSAPTSGGAFNIQYF
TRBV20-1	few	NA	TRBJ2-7	TGCAGTGCTAGCGACAGTACCTACGAGCAGTACTTC	CSASDSTYEQYF
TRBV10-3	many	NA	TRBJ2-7	TGTGCCATCAGTGATCTTACCACAGGGAAGATGGGCTCCTACGAGCAGTACTTC	CAISDLTTGKMGSYEQYF
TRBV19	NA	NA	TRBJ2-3	TGTGCCAGTAGCAGGGACTCGCATAGCACAGATACGCAGTATTTT	CASSRDSHSTDTQYF
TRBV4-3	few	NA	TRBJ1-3	TGCGCCAGCAGCCAGAATAGGGCAGGGTCTGGAAACACCATATATTTT	CASSQNRAGSGNTIYF
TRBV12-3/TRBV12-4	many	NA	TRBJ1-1	TGTGCCAGCAGTCACGACACTGGCACGAACACTGAAGCTTTCTTT	CASSHDTGTNTEAFF
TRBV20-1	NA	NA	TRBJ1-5	TGCATTGCTAGAGACATGAGGGAAAATCAGCCCCAGCATTTT	CIARDMRENQPQHF